This passage covers 29 T cell receptor beta chains from one sample sequenced in a study of blood T cell repertoires in COVID-19. Sequenced by immunoSEQ multiplex PCR; TCRdb stores in-frame clones only, minus some. This sample yields fewer than 110,000 clones, of which approximately 90% are seen a single time; around 3.3% belongs to the top ten. The source material was peripheral blood. The receptors come from a middle-aged man in a cohort sampled during active COVID-19.

The gene calls are TRBV28 and TRBJ1-3; tentatively, D is TRBD1 (5 bases). The CDR3 totals 16 residues. V shed 4 bases and J shed 0 bases, with 13 bases lying between them. CDR1 is MDHEN and CDR2 is SYDVKM in the germline V gene. CDR3 DNA: TGTGCCAGCAGTTGGAGCAGGGAAAGCTCTGGAAACACCATATATTTT. Protein product: CASSWSRESSGNTIYF.

This clone occurred once. The rearrangement links TRBV21-1 to TRBJ1-3; the table gives TRBD1 as D, unverified against the DNA. TRBV21-1 is a documented pseudogene. This CDR3 comprises 14 residues. The CDR3 DNA follows: TGTGCCAGCAGCCTTACAGGGGCTGGAAACACCATATATTTT. The encoded protein is CASSLTGAGNTIYF.

This rearrangement joins TRBV7-9 to TRBJ2-7; 9 nucleotides line up with TRBD1. V dropped 6 bases and J dropped 9; count of bases not matched to a gene: 15. The CDR3 runs to 15 residues. Germline V lookup: CDR1 SEHNR, CDR2 FQNEAQ (reference sequence). CDR3 amino acids: CASSSPGQGSFGQYF. The CDR3 DNA follows: TGTGCCAGCAGTTCGCCGGGACAGGGTTCTTTTGGGCAGTACTTC.

The chain employs TRBV15 and TRBJ2-2; TRBD2 might be the D (5 bases). Looked up from germline, CDR1 is LNHNV and CDR2 is YYDKDF (reference sequence). This CDR3 is built from 22 residues. V lost 1 base to trimming and J lost 4 bases, with 31 bases between them. The CDR3 coding sequence is TGTGCCACCAGCAGAGCGGCCCGGGTAACCCAGGTGTTCGGGGATCCCACCGGGGAGCTGTTTTTT. Its translation is CATSRAARVTQVFGDPTGELFF.

There are a few counts of this clone. The rearrangement joins TRBV29-1 to TRBJ1-1, with D possibly being TRBD1 (5 bases). Germline V CDR1 and CDR2: SQVTM, ANQGSEA. The germline V and J ends were trimmed by 6 bases and 1 base, with 24 bases remaining between them. The CDR3 runs 17 residues. The CDR3 region is CSVSGRRGRGGNTEAFF. The CDR3 DNA is TGCAGCGTCTCGGGACGGCGAGGACGGGGGGGGAACACTGAAGCTTTCTTT.

The chain joins TRBV6-2 or TRBV6-3 to TRBJ2-7; D may be TRBD2 (5 bases). Trimming pared 2 bases from V and 1 base from J, leaving 12 bases between. Germline CDR1 is MNHEY and CDR2 is SVGEGT. CDR3 length: 15 amino acids. CDR3 sequence (DNA): TGTGCCAGCAGTTACCGGGATTCTGGTTCCTACGAGCAGTACTTC. Protein sequence: CASSYRDSGSYEQYF.

The genes are TRBV5-1 and TRBJ1-4, with TRBD1 matching 7 bases. After removal of 4 bases from V and 8 bases from J, the junction contained 8 bases not matched to a gene. Germline V gene data show CDR1 as SGHRS and CDR2 as YFSETQ. The CDR3 runs to 14 residues. The CDR3 reads CASSPTGIREKLFF. The CDR3 DNA sequence: TGCGCCAGCAGCCCGACAGGGATCAGGGAAAAACTGTTTTTT.

This clone has a single count. V usage is TRBV5-1 and J usage is TRBJ2-2; 10 nucleotides agree with TRBD1. J gave up 3 bases and V 3 bases, and 2 bases lay outside the gene matches. Germline CDR1 SGHRS, CDR2 YFSETQ. The CDR3 is made up of 15 amino acids. The CDR3 nucleotides are TGCGCCAGCAGCTCGGGACAGGGGTACACCGGGGAGCTGTTTTTT. It codes for CASSSGQGYTGELFF.

V usage is TRBV6-5 and J usage is TRBJ2-3; 11 bases map to TRBD2. V lost 6 bases to trimming and J lost 1 base; unmatched junction nucleotides: 3. The CDR3 length is 15 residues. The germline V gene has CDR1 MNHEY and CDR2 SVGAGI. As DNA, the CDR3 is TGTGCCAGCAGACTGACTAGCGGGGGCACAGATACGCAGTATTTT. This gives the protein CASRLTSGGTDTQYF.

The chain employs TRBV7-3 and TRBJ2-2, with a weak D call TRBD2 (5 bases). The length of the CDR3 is 15 residues. Germline CDR1 SGHTA, CDR2 FQGTGA. The V gene lost 0 bases and the J gene lost 5 bases, with 10 bases spanning the gap. CDR3 bases: TGTGCCAGCAGCTTAACGTCGGAGGATACCGGGGAGCTGTTTTTT. Its translation: CASSLTSEDTGELFF.

This clone appeared a single time. V gene TRBV7-2 combines with J gene TRBJ2-3, with TRBD1 matching 8 bases. Germline CDR1 reads SGHTA; CDR2 reads FQGNSA. The CDR3 length is 15 residues. The V gene end was trimmed by 4 bases and the J gene end by 6 bases; junction bases not matched to a gene: 9. This CDR3 is CASSSWDRFIDTQYF. CDR3 in DNA: TGTGCCAGCAGCTCCTGGGACAGGTTCATCGATACGCAGTATTTT.

J is TRBJ1-5 and V is TRBV19; D is uncertain. Trimming removed 5 bases from V and 2 bases from J, with 4 bases in between. There are 12 residues in the CDR3. Germline lookup yields CDR1 LNHDA and CDR2 SQIVND (reference sequence). In nucleotides, the CDR3 is TGTGCCAGTAGTGGAGGCAATCAGCCCCAGCATTTT. The encoded protein is CASSGGNQPQHF.

The gene calls are TRBV20-1 and TRBJ1-2; maybe TRBD1 (6 bases). Germline assignment: CDR1 DFQATT and CDR2 SNEGSKA (reference sequence). CDR3 length: 14 residues. V lost 3 bases and J lost 0, with 11 bases in between. The CDR3 region is CSASSQGTNYGYTF. The CDR3 coding sequence is TGCAGTGCTAGTTCCCAGGGGACTAACTATGGCTACACCTTC.

This clone appeared a single time. The rearrangement uses TRBV5-8 and TRBJ2-7; 12 nucleotides agree with TRBD2. J lost 1 base, V lost 0 bases, and 2 bases had no gene match. CDR1 is SGHTS, CDR2 YDEGEE, per germline. The length of the CDR3 is 16 residues. This chain's CDR3 is CASSLAGTSGSYEQYF. CDR3 sequence (DNA): TGTGCCAGCAGCTTGGCCGGGACTAGCGGGTCCTACGAGCAGTACTTC. Full variable domain (remainder filled in from reference TRBV5-8 and TRBJ2-7): EAGVTQSPTHLIKTRGQQATLRCSPISGHTSVYWYQQALGLGLQFLLWYDEGEERNRGNFPPRFSGRQFPNYSSELNVNALELEDSALYLCASSLAGTSGSYEQYFGPGTRLTVT.

Here the CDR3 DNA reads TGTGCCAGCAGCAAACGGGCAGGGTCGCTCTACGAGCAGTACGTC. It translates to CASSKRAGSLYEQYV. This chain links TRBV21-1 with TRBJ2-7; TRBD1 is taken as the D call from the table, unchecked against the DNA. TRBV21-1 is an annotated pseudogene. The CDR3 has 15 amino acids.

The chain uses TRBV7-9 and TRBJ2-5; 7 bases align to TRBD2. V gave up 5 bases and J gave up 12 bases; unmatched junction bases: 9. Germline V gene data show CDR1 as SEHNR and CDR2 as FQNEAQ (reference sequence). CDR3 length: 12 amino acids. The CDR3 DNA is TGTGCCAGCAGCCCTAGTGGGACTACGGAGTACTTC. Protein product: CASSPSGTTEYF.

In DNA, the CDR3 is TGTGCCAGCAGCACGACAGGAGAGACCCAGTACTTC. The encoded protein is CASSTTGETQYF. The chain is built from TRBV7-9 and TRBJ2-5, with D possibly being TRBD1 (6 bases). This CDR3 is built from 12 residues. The germline CDR1 and CDR2 sequences are SEHNR and FQNEAQ (reference sequence). V was trimmed by 5 bases and J by 4 bases, leaving 8 bases between them.

The chain is built from TRBV6-5 and TRBJ2-1, with D tentatively TRBD2 (5 bases). The CDR3 covers 13 residues. V was cut by 4 bases and J by 9 bases, with 13 bases left in between. Germline V lookup: CDR1 MNHEY, CDR2 SVGAGI. Here the CDR3 reads CASSSRGGVEQFF. In DNA, the CDR3 is TGTGCCAGCAGTTCGAGAGGAGGTGTTGAGCAGTTCTTC.

This rearrangement joins TRBV5-4 to TRBJ1-2; 10 nucleotides line up with TRBD1. Germline CDR1 and CDR2: SGHNT and YYREEE (reference sequence). The CDR3 is 14 residues long. Unmatched junction bases numbered 4, after V lost 4 bases and J lost 4 bases. The CDR3 region has the DNA TGTGCCAGCAGCGAGGGACAGGGGATCTATGGCTACACCTTC. Its protein product is CASSEGQGIYGYTF.

V and J are TRBV5-1 and TRBJ2-5, with 10 bases that match TRBD1. This CDR3 contains 14 residues. Trimming cost V 4 bases and J 6 bases; bases outside gene matches: 6. Germline V lookup: CDR1 SGHRS, CDR2 YFSETQ. This chain's CDR3 is CASSGGTGVKTQYF. The CDR3 DNA reads as TGCGCCAGCAGCGGAGGGACAGGGGTAAAGACCCAGTACTTC. The full variable domain, rest sourced from reference TRBV5-1 and TRBJ2-5, is KAGVTQTPRYLIKTRGQQVTLSCSPISGHRSVSWYQQTPGQGLQFLFEYFSETQRNKGNFPGRFSGRQFSNSRSEMNVSTLELGDSALYLCASSGGTGVKTQYFGPGTRLLVL.

The V gene is TRBV2, the J gene TRBJ1-2; TRBD1 is a possible D gene (5 bases). Germline-derived CDR1 and CDR2 are SNHLY and FYNNEI. Trimming cost V 2 bases and J 1 base, with 11 bases left between them. CDR3 length: 15 amino acids. CDR3 amino acids: CASSERQSYNYGYTF. The DNA of the CDR3 is TGTGCCAGCAGTGAACGACAGAGTTATAACTATGGCTACACCTTC. Using reference TRBV2 and TRBJ1-2 for the parts outside the CDR3, the full variable domain is EPEVTQTPSHQVTQMGQEVILRCVPISNHLYFYWYRQILGQKVEFLVSFYNNEISEKSEIFDDQFSVERPDGSNFTLKIRSTKLEDSAMYFCASSERQSYNYGYTFGSGTRLTVV.

The chain has TRBV5-1 and TRBJ2-1, with 8 bases that match TRBD1. The CDR3 spans 14 residues. The V gene's germline CDR1 is SGHRS and CDR2 YFSETQ. J was trimmed by 5 bases and V by 4 bases; bases with no gene match: 5. This chain's CDR3 is CASSHGQGHNEQFF. CDR3 nucleotide sequence: TGCGCCAGCAGCCACGGACAGGGACACAATGAGCAGTTCTTC.

This clone was counted between two and nine times. The chain uses TRBV18 and TRBJ1-5; TRBD1 matches 10 bases. V shed 3 bases, J shed 7 bases, and the junction held 6 bases outside the gene matches. The CDR3 has 15 residues. Germline V gene sequence: CDR1 KGHSH, CDR2 LQKENI. The CDR3 is CASSPGQGMGQPQHF. The CDR3 nucleotides are TGTGCCAGCTCACCGGGACAGGGGATGGGGCAGCCCCAGCATTTT.

The chain recombines TRBV5-1 with TRBJ1-1, with 8 positions matching TRBD1. This CDR3 is 14 amino acids long. From germline, CDR1 is SGHRS and CDR2 YFSETQ. The ends lost 7 bases at V and 1 base at J; junction bases unmatched: 6. CDR3 sequence (DNA): TGCGCCAGCCGCAACGGACAGGGGAACACTGAAGCTTTCTTT. Residues: CASRNGQGNTEAFF.

This clone was recorded once. The chain is built from TRBV5-5 and TRBJ2-2, with 9 bases matching TRBD2. CDR1 and CDR2 from the germline V gene are SGHKS and YYEKEE (reference sequence). Unmatched junction bases numbered 2, after V lost 4 bases and J lost 1 base. The CDR3 totals 15 residues. The chain's CDR3 is CASSQLAGNTGELFF. CDR3 sequence (DNA): TGTGCCAGCAGCCAACTAGCGGGGAACACCGGGGAGCTGTTTTTT.

The gene calls are TRBV28 and TRBJ2-5, with 10 bases lining up with TRBD2. Germline V gene sequence: CDR1 MDHEN, CDR2 SYDVKM. The CDR3 contains 15 residues. With 5 bases clipped from V and 4 bases from J, the junction kept 7 bases outside the gene matches. In DNA form, the CDR3 reads TGTGCCAGCAGTCTCCGTAGCGGGGGGCGAGAGACCCAGTACTTC. It encodes CASSLRSGGRETQYF.

In regard to this clone: The sample has other DNA sequences that encode this CDR3 too. The V gene is TRBV19, the J gene TRBJ1-1, with D possibly TRBD1 on 6 matching bases. The CDR3 contains 13 residues. Trimming removed 8 bases at V and 6 bases at J, with 16 bases between. Germline CDR1 is LNHDA and CDR2 is SQIVND (reference sequence). The CDR3: CASRTGSPPEAFF. The CDR3 nucleotides are TGTGCCAGTCGTACAGGGTCCCCCCCTGAAGCTTTCTTT.

The V call is TRBV28, the J call TRBJ1-2, with 7 positions matching TRBD1. The CDR3 loop spans 12 amino acids. Unmatched junction bases numbered 2, after V lost 6 bases and J lost 4 bases. Germline values: CDR1 MDHEN, CDR2 SYDVKM. The CDR3 coding sequence is TGTGCCAGCAGATCAGGGGGCTATGGCTACACCTTC. This sequence encodes CASRSGGYGYTF.

The chain links TRBV9 to TRBJ2-1, with 10 positions matching TRBD1. Trimming removed 0 bases from V and 5 bases from J; junction bases left unmatched: 2. From germline, CDR1 is SGDLS and CDR2 YYNGEE. This CDR3 comprises 15 residues. CDR3 sequence reads: CASSVVGQGNNEQFF. CDR3 sequence (DNA): TGTGCCAGCAGCGTAGTGGGACAGGGGAACAATGAGCAGTTCTTC. Full variable domain (missing parts from reference TRBV9 and TRBJ2-1): DSGVTQTPKHLITATGQRVTLRCSPRSGDLSVYWYQQSLDQGLQFLIQYYNGEERAKGNILERFSAQQFPDLHSELNLSSLELGDSALYFCASSVVGQGNNEQFFGPGTRLTVL.